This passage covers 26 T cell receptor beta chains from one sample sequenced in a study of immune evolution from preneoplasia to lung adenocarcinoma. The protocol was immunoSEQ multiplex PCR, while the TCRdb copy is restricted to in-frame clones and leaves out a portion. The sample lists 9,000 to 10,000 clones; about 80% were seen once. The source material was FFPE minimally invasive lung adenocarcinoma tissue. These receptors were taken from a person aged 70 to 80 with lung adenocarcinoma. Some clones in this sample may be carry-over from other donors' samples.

The CDR3 is CASSRVASDEQYF. DNA of the CDR3: TGTGCCAGTAGTCGGGTCGCTAGCGACGAGCAGTACTTC. This rearrangement joins TRBV19 to TRBJ2-7, with D maybe TRBD2 (6 bases). Germline V gene lookup returns CDR1 LNHDA and CDR2 SQIVND (reference sequence). CDR3 length: 13 residues. V gave up 5 bases and J gave up 5 bases, with 13 bases separating them.

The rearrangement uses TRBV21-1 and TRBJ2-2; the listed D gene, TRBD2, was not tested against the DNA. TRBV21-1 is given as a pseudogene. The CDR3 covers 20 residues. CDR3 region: CASSKDLGTREAPNTGELFF. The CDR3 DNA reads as TGTGCCAGCAGCAAAGACCTCGGGACGCGGGAGGCCCCGAACACCGGGGAGCTGTTTTTT.

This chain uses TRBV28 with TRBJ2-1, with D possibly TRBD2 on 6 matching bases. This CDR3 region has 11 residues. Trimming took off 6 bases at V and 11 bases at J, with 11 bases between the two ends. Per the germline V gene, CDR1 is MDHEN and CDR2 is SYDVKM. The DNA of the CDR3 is TGTGCCAGCAGGACTAGATTTCAGCAGTTCTTC. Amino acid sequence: CASRTRFQQFF.

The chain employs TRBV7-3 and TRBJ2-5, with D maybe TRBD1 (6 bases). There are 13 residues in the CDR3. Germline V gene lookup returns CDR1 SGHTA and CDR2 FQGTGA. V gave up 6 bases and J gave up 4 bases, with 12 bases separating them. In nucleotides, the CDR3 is TGTGCCAGCAGTCGGGGACATACAGAGACCCAGTACTTC. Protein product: CASSRGHTETQYF.

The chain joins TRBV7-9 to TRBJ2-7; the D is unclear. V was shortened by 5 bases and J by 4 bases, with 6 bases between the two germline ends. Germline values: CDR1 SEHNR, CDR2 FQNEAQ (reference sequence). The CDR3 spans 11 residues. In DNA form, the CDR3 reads TGTGCCAGCAGCCTCGATTACGAGCAGTACTTC. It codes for CASSLDYEQYF.

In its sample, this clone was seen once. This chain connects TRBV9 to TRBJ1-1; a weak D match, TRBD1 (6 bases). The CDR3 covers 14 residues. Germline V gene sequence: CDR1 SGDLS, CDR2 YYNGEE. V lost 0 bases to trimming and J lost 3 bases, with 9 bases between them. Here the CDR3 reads CASSVDGGHTEAFF. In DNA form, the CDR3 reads TGTGCCAGCAGCGTAGACGGGGGGCACACTGAAGCTTTCTTT.

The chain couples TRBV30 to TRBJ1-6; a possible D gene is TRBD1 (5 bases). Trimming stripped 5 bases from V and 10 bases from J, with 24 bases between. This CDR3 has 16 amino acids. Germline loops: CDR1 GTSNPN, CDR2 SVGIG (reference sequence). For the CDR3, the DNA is TGTGCCTGGGCCCCCGGGCGTGGCAGATGGGACTCACCCCTCCACTTT. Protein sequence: CAWAPGRGRWDSPLHF.

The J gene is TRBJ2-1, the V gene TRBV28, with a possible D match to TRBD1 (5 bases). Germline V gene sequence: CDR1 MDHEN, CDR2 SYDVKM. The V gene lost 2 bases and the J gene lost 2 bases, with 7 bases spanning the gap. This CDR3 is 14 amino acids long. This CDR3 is CASSLLGPYNEQFF. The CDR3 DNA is TGTGCCAGCAGTTTACTGGGGCCCTACAATGAGCAGTTCTTC.

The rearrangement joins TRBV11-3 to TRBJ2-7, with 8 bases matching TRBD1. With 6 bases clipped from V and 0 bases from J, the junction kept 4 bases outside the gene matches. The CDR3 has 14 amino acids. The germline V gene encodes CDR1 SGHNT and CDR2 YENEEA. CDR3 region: CASRSTGGSYEQYF. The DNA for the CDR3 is TGTGCCAGCAGATCTACAGGGGGCTCCTACGAGCAGTACTTC.

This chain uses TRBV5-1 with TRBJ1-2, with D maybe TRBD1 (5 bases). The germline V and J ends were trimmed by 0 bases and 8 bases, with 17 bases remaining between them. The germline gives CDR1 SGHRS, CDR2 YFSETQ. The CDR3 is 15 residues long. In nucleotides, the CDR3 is TGCGCCAGCAGCTTGGATTCGGCCGCGGGGCGGGGCTACACCTTC. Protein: CASSLDSAAGRGYTF.

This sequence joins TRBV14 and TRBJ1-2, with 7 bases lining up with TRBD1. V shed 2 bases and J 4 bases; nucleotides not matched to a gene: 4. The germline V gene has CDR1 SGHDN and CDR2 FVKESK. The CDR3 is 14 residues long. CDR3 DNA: TGTGCCAGCAGCCAACGGACAGGTGGCTATGGCTACACCTTC. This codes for CASSQRTGGYGYTF.

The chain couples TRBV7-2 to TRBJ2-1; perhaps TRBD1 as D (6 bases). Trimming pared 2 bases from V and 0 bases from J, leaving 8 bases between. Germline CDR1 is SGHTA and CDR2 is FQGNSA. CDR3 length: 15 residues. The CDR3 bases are TGTGCCAGCAGCTTATTAGGGGGCTCCTACAATGAGCAGTTCTTC. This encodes CASSLLGGSYNEQFF.

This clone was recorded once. The CDR3 region has the DNA TGTGCCAGCAGCTTAGATGTCCACGAGCAGTACTTC. Translating it yields CASSLDVHEQYF. J is TRBJ2-5 and V is TRBV7-9; D uncertain. The J call could be wrong; TRBJ2-7 is a better fit for the DNA end. The CDR3 runs 12 residues. Germline CDR1 reads SEHNR; CDR2 reads FQNEAQ (reference sequence).

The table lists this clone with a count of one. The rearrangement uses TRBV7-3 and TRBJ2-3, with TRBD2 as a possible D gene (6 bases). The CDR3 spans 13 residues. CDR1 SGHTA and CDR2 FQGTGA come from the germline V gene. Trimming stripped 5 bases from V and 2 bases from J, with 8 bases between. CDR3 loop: CASSRTITDTQYF. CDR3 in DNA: TGTGCCAGCAGCCGGACTATCACAGATACGCAGTATTTT.

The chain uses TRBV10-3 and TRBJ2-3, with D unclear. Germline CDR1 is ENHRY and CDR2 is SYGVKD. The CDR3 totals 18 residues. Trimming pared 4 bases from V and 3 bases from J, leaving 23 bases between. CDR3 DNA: TGTGCCATCAGTGGCCAGGTATTTGGCGCCAACCCAACAGATACGCAGTATTTT. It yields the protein CAISGQVFGANPTDTQYF.

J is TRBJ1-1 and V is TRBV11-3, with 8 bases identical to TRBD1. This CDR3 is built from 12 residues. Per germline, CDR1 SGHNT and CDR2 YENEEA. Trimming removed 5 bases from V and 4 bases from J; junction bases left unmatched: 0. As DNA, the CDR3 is TGTGCCAGCAGCACAGGGGGCACTGAAGCTTTCTTT. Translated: CASSTGGTEAFF.

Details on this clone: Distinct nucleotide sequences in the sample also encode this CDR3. The CDR3 reads CASIRLGSLNEQFF. The CDR3 nucleotides are TGTGCCAGCATTCGACTAGGGTCTCTCAATGAGCAGTTCTTC. The chain is built from TRBV2 and TRBJ2-1, with D tentatively TRBD2 (6 bases). Trimming shortened V by 7 bases and J by 6 bases, and 16 bases separated the two germline ends. The CDR3 loop spans 14 amino acids. Germline V gene lookup returns CDR1 SNHLY and CDR2 FYNNEI. Variable domain in full (rest from reference TRBV2 and TRBJ2-1): EPEVTQTPSHQVTQMGQEVILRCVPISNHLYFYWYRQILGQKVEFLVSFYNNEISEKSEIFDDQFSVERPDGSNFTLKIRSTKLEDSAMYFCASIRLGSLNEQFFGPGTRLTVL.

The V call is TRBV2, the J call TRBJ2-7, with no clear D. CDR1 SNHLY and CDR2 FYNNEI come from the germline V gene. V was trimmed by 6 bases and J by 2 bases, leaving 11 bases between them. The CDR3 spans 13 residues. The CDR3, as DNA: TGTGCCAGCAGGGACGACACAGCCTACGAGCAGTACTTC. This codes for CASRDDTAYEQYF.

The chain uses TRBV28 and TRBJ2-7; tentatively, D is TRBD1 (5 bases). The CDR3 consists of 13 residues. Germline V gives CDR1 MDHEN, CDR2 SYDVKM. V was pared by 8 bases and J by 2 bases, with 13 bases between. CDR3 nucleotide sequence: TGTGCCAGCGGACAAAACAACCCCTACGAGCAGTACTTC. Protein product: CASGQNNPYEQYF.

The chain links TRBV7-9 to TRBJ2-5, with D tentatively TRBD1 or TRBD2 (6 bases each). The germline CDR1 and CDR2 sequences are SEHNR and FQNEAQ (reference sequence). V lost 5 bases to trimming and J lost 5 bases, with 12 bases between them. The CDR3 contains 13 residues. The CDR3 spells CASSRGGGETQYF. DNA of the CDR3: TGTGCCAGCAGCCGAGGAGGGGGGGAGACCCAGTACTTC.

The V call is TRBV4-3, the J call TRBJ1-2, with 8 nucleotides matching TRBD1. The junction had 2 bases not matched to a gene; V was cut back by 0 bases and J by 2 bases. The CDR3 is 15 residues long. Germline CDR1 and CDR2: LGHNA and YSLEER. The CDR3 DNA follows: TGCGCCAGCAGCCAAGAAAGGACAGGGAACTATGGCTACACCTTC. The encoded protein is CASSQERTGNYGYTF.

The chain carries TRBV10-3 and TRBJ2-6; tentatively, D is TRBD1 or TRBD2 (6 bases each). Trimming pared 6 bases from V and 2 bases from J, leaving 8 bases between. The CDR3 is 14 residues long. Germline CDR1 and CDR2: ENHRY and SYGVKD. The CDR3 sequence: CAIREGAGANVLTF. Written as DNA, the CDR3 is TGTGCCATCAGGGAGGGGGCTGGGGCCAACGTCCTGACTTTC.

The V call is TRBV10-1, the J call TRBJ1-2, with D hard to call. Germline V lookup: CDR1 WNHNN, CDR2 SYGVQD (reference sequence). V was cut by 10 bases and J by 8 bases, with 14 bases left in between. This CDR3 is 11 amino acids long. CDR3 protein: CAKERGRGYTF. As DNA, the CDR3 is TGCGCCAAAGAACGAGGACGGGGCTACACCTTC.

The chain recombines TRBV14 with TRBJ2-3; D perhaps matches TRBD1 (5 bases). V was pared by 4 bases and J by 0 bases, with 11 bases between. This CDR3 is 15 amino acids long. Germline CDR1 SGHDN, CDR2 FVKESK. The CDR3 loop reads CASSRPGLSTDTQYF. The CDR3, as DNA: TGTGCCAGCAGCCGGCCAGGGCTGAGCACAGATACGCAGTATTTT.

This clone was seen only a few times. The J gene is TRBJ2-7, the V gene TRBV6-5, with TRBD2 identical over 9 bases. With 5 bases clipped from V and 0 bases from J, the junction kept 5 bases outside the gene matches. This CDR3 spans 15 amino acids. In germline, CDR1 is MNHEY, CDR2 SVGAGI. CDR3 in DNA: TGTGCCAGCAGTCGTAGCGGGGGAAGCTCCTACGAGCAGTACTTC. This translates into CASSRSGGSSYEQYF.

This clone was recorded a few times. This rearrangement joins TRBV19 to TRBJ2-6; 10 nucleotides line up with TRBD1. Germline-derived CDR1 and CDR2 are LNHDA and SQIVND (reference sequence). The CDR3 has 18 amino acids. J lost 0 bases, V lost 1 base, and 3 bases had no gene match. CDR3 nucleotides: TGTGCCAGTAGTATAGCGGGACAGGGGAACTCTGGGGCCAACGTCCTGACTTTC. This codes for CASSIAGQGNSGANVLTF.